Below are 4 T cell receptor beta chains sequenced from a single sample in a study of blood T cells in healthy people across ages. A J-beta primer mix and a sample-barcoded 5' primer were used in a second PCR of roughly 6 to 11 cycles. Each CDR3 protein is one row after TCRdb ran MiXCR on the 5' RACE reads. Here the sample spans some 1.5 million distinct CDR3 sequences, approximately 43% being singletons. Sequencing input: blood. These receptors were obtained from a woman under 30 in good health.

The chain uses TRBV7-9 and TRBJ2-7, with 13 bases fitting TRBD2. Near its end, the DNA agrees better with TRBJ2-5, so the J call may be wrong. The CDR3 covers 17 residues. Germline CDR1 and CDR2: SEHNR and FQNEAQ (reference sequence). The CDR3, as DNA: TGTGCCAGCAGCTGGACTAGCGGGAGCGGGGGTCTTGAGACCCAGTACTTC. This gives the protein CASSWTSGSGGLETQYF.

This clonotype was picked up a small number of times. The CDR3 DNA reads as TGCAGTGCTAGAGATCACGACAGGGGAGATACTGAAGCTTTCTTT. Translation gives CSARDHDRGDTEAFF. The chain uses TRBV20-1 and TRBJ1-1; 8 bases align to TRBD1. The V and J ends lost 0 bases and 5 bases, in that order; junction bases with no gene match: 8. This CDR3 is 15 amino acids long. Germline CDR1 DFQATT, CDR2 SNEGSKA (reference sequence).

V gene TRBV7-8 combines with J gene TRBJ2-1; D unclear. The CDR3 is 12 amino acids. Germline loops: CDR1 SGHVS, CDR2 FQNEAQ. V was shortened by 6 bases and J by 6 bases, with 9 bases between the two germline ends. CDR3 sequence: CASRSTVNEQFF. CDR3 bases: TGTGCCAGCAGGTCGACTGTCAATGAGCAGTTCTTC.

This sequence joins TRBV7-2 and TRBJ2-5; 11 nucleotides line up with TRBD2. This CDR3 has 15 residues. The germline gives CDR1 SGHTA, CDR2 FQGNSA. V shed 4 bases, J shed 3 bases, and the junction held 4 bases outside the gene matches. CDR3: CASSSGLAEKETQYF. The CDR3 DNA reads TGTGCCAGCAGCTCGGGACTAGCGGAAAAAGAGACCCAGTACTTC.